The next 19 T cell receptor beta chains were all read from a single sample in a study of cytomegalovirus exposure and HLA in healthy donors. PCR was performed using 60 Vbeta and 13 Jbeta primers. Clones were read by immunoSEQ multiplex PCR, and TCRdb kept only the in-frame ones, dropping some. The repertoire holds about 120,000 clones, with 65% to 80% as singletons. Sequencing used PBMCs. These receptors were obtained from a man aged 18 to 30 in good health and CMV-seropositive.

The chain carries TRBV6-1 and TRBJ2-1; D uncertain. Looked up from germline, CDR1 is MNHNS and CDR2 is SASEGT. The CDR3 length is 14 residues. With 2 bases removed from V and 6 bases from J, the gap between germline ends came to 11 bases. Written as DNA, the CDR3 is TGTGCCAGCAGTGAACCGTGGGCCACCAATGAGCAGTTCTTC. This encodes CASSEPWATNEQFF.

This chain uses TRBV23-1 with TRBJ2-7, with 9 bases matching TRBD1. Being an ORF, TRBV23-1 has a function that is uncertain. The CDR3 is 16 amino acids. Trimming at V came to 3 bases and at J to 5 bases, leaving 11 bases not matched to a gene. CDR3: CASSHNESQGAHEQYF. The CDR3, as DNA: TGCGCCAGCAGTCATAATGAATCACAGGGGGCCCACGAGCAGTACTTC.

This clone was counted once. The rearrangement uses TRBV19 and TRBJ2-3; TRBD2 aligns across 7 bases. There are 14 residues in the CDR3. The V and J ends lost 5 bases and 10 bases, in that order; junction bases with no gene match: 12. CDR1 is LNHDA, CDR2 SQIVND, per germline (reference sequence). The CDR3 nucleotides are TGTGCCAGTAGTGGTTCAGGGAGGGCAGCCGCGCAGTATTTT. Translating gives CASSGSGRAAAQYF.

This chain joins TRBV6-5 and TRBJ2-3; 9 bases agree with TRBD2. CDR1 and CDR2 from the germline V gene are MNHEY and SVGAGI. V shed 4 bases, J shed 3 bases, and the junction held 8 bases outside the gene matches. CDR3 length: 16 amino acids. CDR3 in DNA: TGTGCCAGCAGTTCTCCTAGCGGGAAAGGGACAGATACGCAGTATTTT. Translation: CASSSPSGKGTDTQYF.

The chain joins TRBV7-9 to TRBJ2-7; 12 bases line up with TRBD2. Germline trimming cut 0 bases from V and 3 bases from J; bases unmatched to any gene: 3. This CDR3 comprises 16 residues. Germline V gene data show CDR1 as SEHNR and CDR2 as FQNEAQ (reference sequence). This CDR3 is CASSLARLAGDYEQYF. CDR3 DNA sequence: TGTGCCAGCAGCTTAGCGCGACTAGCGGGAGACTACGAGCAGTACTTC.

The chain uses TRBV5-1 and TRBJ1-4; maybe TRBD1 (5 bases). V gave up 4 bases and J gave up 7 bases, with 11 bases separating them. Germline V lookup: CDR1 SGHRS, CDR2 YFSETQ. This CDR3 contains 13 residues. The CDR3 DNA reads as TGCGCCAGCAGCCCCCAGGGTAGTGAAAAACTGTTTTTT. Its translation is CASSPQGSEKLFF. Full variable domain (remainder filled in from reference TRBV5-1 and TRBJ1-4): KAGVTQTPRYLIKTRGQQVTLSCSPISGHRSVSWYQQTPGQGLQFLFEYFSETQRNKGNFPGRFSGRQFSNSRSEMNVSTLELGDSALYLCASSPQGSEKLFFGSGTQLSVL.

This chain connects TRBV11-3 to TRBJ2-1, with 13 bases fitting TRBD2. The CDR3 totals 15 residues. In germline, CDR1 is SGHNT, CDR2 YENEEA. V was clipped by 5 bases and J by 8 bases; unmatched bases: 6. CDR3 region: CASSALAGGHHEQFF. The DNA of the CDR3 is TGTGCCAGCAGCGCACTAGCGGGAGGGCACCATGAGCAGTTCTTC.

The chain combines TRBV9 with TRBJ2-7; maybe TRBD1 (5 bases). The CDR3 has 14 residues. Trimming shortened V by 3 bases and J by 5 bases, and 15 bases separated the two germline ends. CDR1 and CDR2 (germline): SGDLS, YYNGEE. The CDR3 region is CASSGGSTVNEQYF. The CDR3 nucleotides are TGTGCCAGCAGCGGGGGCTCGACAGTGAACGAGCAGTACTTC.

The V call is TRBV30, the J call TRBJ2-1, with TRBD2 matching 9 bases. Per germline, CDR1 GTSNPN and CDR2 SVGIG (reference sequence). The CDR3 runs to 16 residues. V gave up 2 bases and J gave up 5 bases; unmatched junction bases: 10. The CDR3 reads CAWSRGRGGRDNEQFF. The DNA for the CDR3 is TGTGCCTGGAGTCGTGGGCGGGGGGGGAGAGACAATGAGCAGTTCTTC.

The chain employs TRBV5-1 and TRBJ1-4, with 7 bases identical to TRBD1. The CDR3 totals 15 residues. From germline, CDR1 is SGHRS and CDR2 YFSETQ. Trimming took 3 bases from V and 7 from J; bases not matched to a gene: 9. This CDR3 is CASSSTPGGTEKLFF. CDR3 nucleotides: TGCGCCAGCAGCTCGACCCCAGGGGGTACTGAAAAACTGTTTTTT.

V is TRBV7-6 and J is TRBJ2-3, with 9 bases identical to TRBD1. Losses at the gene ends were 5 bases for V and 5 bases for J; bases not matched to a gene: 8. The V gene's germline CDR1 is SGHVS and CDR2 FNYEAQ. The CDR3 runs to 15 residues. CDR3 bases: TGTGCCAGCAGCCACAGGGACAGGGTTGAAGATACGCAGTATTTT. Translated: CASSHRDRVEDTQYF.

This chain links TRBV28 with TRBJ2-6, with D tentatively TRBD2 (5 bases). Germline V gene sequence: CDR1 MDHEN, CDR2 SYDVKM. There are 13 residues in the CDR3. The V end lost 10 bases, the J end lost 3 bases, and 10 bases lay between the germline ends. CDR3 in amino acids: CATERGGANVLTF. CDR3 nucleotides: TGTGCCACCGAACGGGGTGGGGCCAACGTCCTGACTTTC.

The J gene is TRBJ1-1, the V gene TRBV11-2; D uncertain. V shed 1 base and J shed 1 base, with 7 bases lying between them. Germline CDR1 is SGHAT and CDR2 is FQNNGV. The CDR3 has 14 residues. The CDR3: CASSLVTENTEAFF. The DNA of the CDR3 is TGTGCCAGCAGCTTAGTCACAGAGAACACTGAAGCTTTCTTT.

About this clone: Compared with germline, one end of the junction differs, possibly owing to a read error. V is TRBV7-7 and J is TRBJ2-5, with D perhaps matching TRBD1 (5 bases). Looked up from germline, CDR1 is SSHAT and CDR2 is FNYEAQ (reference sequence). The CDR3 spans 13 residues. The chain's CDR3 is CASSSIREETQYF. CDR3 nucleotide sequence: TGTGCTAGCAGCAGCATCAGGGAAGAGACCCAGTACTTC.

The rearrangement links TRBV29-1 to TRBJ2-2, with TRBD1 as a possible D gene (6 bases). Germline assignment: CDR1 SQVTM and CDR2 ANQGSEA. V lost 6 bases, J lost 6 bases, and 17 bases lay in between. The CDR3 runs 14 residues. CDR3 coding DNA: TGCAGCGTCCCCGACAGGATTTCCGCCGGGGAGCTGTTTTTT. Residues: CSVPDRISAGELFF.

There are a few counts of this clone. This chain links TRBV29-1 with TRBJ2-1; 14 bases map to TRBD2. CDR1 and CDR2 from the germline V gene are SQVTM and ANQGSEA. Trimming at V came to 6 bases and at J to 4 bases, leaving 11 bases not matched to a gene. The CDR3 runs 17 residues. CDR3 region: CSVPMTSGGASYNEQFF. The CDR3 DNA follows: TGCAGCGTCCCTATGACTAGCGGGGGGGCAAGTTACAATGAGCAGTTCTTC.

The chain recombines TRBV6-5 with TRBJ2-7; 8 nucleotides align to TRBD1. CDR1 and CDR2 from the germline V gene are MNHEY and SVGAGI. The CDR3 is 15 amino acids. V shed 4 bases, J shed 6 bases, and the junction held 11 bases outside the gene matches. The CDR3, as DNA: TGTGCCAGCAGTTTTGTAGGGACAGGAACAAGCGAGCAGTACTTC. This encodes CASSFVGTGTSEQYF.

The chain links TRBV6-5 to TRBJ2-1; the match to TRBD2 covers 7 bases. The length of the CDR3 is 14 residues. V gave up 6 bases and J gave up 7 bases; unmatched junction bases: 9. Germline V gene lookup returns CDR1 MNHEY and CDR2 SVGAGI. The CDR3 region is CASRAGWSGNEQFF. The DNA for the CDR3 is TGTGCCAGCAGAGCGGGATGGAGCGGTAATGAGCAGTTCTTC.

The gene calls are TRBV29-1 and TRBJ2-7, with 7 bases identical to TRBD2. The germline CDR1 and CDR2 sequences are SQVTM and ANQGSEA. Trimming at V came to 5 bases and at J to 3 bases, leaving 7 bases not matched to a gene. The CDR3 loop spans 13 amino acids. The CDR3 region is CSVSGVGIYEQYF. The CDR3 DNA reads TGCAGCGTTAGCGGGGTAGGGATCTACGAGCAGTACTTC.